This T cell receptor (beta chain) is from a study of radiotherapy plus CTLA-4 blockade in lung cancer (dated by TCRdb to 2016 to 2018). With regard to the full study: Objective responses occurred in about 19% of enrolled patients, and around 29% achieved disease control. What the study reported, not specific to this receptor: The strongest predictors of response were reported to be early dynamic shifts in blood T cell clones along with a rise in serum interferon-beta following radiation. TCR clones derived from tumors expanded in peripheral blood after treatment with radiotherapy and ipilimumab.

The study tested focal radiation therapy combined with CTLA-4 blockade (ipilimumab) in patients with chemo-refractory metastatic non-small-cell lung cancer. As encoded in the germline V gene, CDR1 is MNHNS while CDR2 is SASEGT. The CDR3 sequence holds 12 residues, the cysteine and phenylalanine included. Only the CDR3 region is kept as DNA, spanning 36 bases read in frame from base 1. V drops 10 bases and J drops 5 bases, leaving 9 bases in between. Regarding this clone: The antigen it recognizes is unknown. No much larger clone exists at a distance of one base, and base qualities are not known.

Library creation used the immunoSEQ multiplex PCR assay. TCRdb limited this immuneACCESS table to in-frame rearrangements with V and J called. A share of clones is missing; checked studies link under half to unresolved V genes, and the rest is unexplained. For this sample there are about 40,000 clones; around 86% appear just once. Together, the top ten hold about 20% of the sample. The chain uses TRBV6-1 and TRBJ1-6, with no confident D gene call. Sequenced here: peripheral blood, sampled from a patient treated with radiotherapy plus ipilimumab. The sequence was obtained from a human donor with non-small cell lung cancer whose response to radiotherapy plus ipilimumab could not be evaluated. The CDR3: CAIARNNSPLHF. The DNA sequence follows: TGTGCCATCGCCAGGAATAATTCACCCCTCCACTTT.